Below, 8 T cell receptor beta chains from the same sample are listed, as sequenced in a study of cytomegalovirus exposure and HLA in healthy donors. The method was immunoSEQ multiplex PCR; TCRdb's version includes in-frame clones alone and lacks a portion of them. The sample carries under 150,000 clones, more than 85% recorded once. What was sequenced was PBMCs. The receptors derive from a man in his late teens or twenties in good health and CMV-seropositive.

This rearrangement joins TRBV5-6 to TRBJ1-6; the match to TRBD1 covers 7 bases. Per the germline V gene, CDR1 is SGHDT and CDR2 is YYEEEE. V shed 4 bases and J 10 bases; nucleotides not matched to a gene: 8. The CDR3 runs to 14 residues. In DNA, the CDR3 is TGTGCCAGCAGCCTAACCGACAGGGACTCACCCCTCCACTTT. Amino acid sequence: CASSLTDRDSPLHF. Combining the CDR3 with reference TRBV5-6 and TRBJ1-6 gives the whole variable domain DAGVTQSPTHLIKTRGQQVTLRCSPKSGHDTVSWYQQALGQGPQFIFQYYEEEERQRGNFPDRFSGHQFPNYSSELNVNALLLGDSALYLCASSLTDRDSPLHFGNGTRLTVT.

J is TRBJ2-7 and V is TRBV7-6; D is ambiguous. This CDR3 spans 17 amino acids. Germline CDR1 reads SGHVS; CDR2 reads FNYEAQ. V was cut by 1 base and J by 0 bases, with 16 bases left in between. The CDR3 loop reads CASSLEHAAASSYEQYF. CDR3 DNA: TGTGCCAGCAGCTTAGAACATGCTGCGGCGAGCTCCTACGAGCAGTACTTC.

This clone has a handful of counts. The V and J genes are TRBV30 and TRBJ1-5, with D possibly matching TRBD1 (5 bases). Germline CDR1 and CDR2: GTSNPN and SVGIG (reference sequence). The CDR3 extends over 13 amino acids. V lost 3 bases and J lost 7, with 13 bases in between. In DNA, the CDR3 is TGTGCCTGGAGGGGGCCAGGAAACCAGCCCCAGCATTTT. Protein: CAWRGPGNQPQHF.

As DNA, the CDR3 is TGTGCCAGCAGCGAGGCCCCCGGGGGGCCCTATGAGCAGTTCTTC. Its protein is CASSEAPGGPYEQFF. This rearrangement joins TRBV9 to TRBJ2-1; tentative D call: TRBD2 (7 bases). The length of the CDR3 is 15 residues. V was pared by 3 bases and J by 8 bases, with 18 bases between. The germline V gene encodes CDR1 SGDLS and CDR2 YYNGEE.

The rearrangement joins TRBV29-1 to TRBJ2-5; TRBD2 aligns across 11 bases. This CDR3 contains 13 residues. Germline V gives CDR1 SQVTM, CDR2 ANQGSEA. V shed 6 bases and J 5 bases; nucleotides not matched to a gene: 5. This CDR3 reads CSVTTSGSETQYF. The DNA of the CDR3 is TGCAGCGTGACAACTAGCGGGAGTGAGACCCAGTACTTC. The full variable domain, rest sourced from reference TRBV29-1 and TRBJ2-5, is SAVISQKPSRDICQRGTSLTIQCQVDSQVTMMFWYRQQPGQSLTLIATANQGSEATYESGFVIDKFPISRPNLTFSTLTVSNMSPEDSSIYLCSVTTSGSETQYFGPGTRLLVL.

V is TRBV30 and J is TRBJ1-4; 7 bases are a match to TRBD1. There are 15 residues in the CDR3. Germline-derived CDR1 and CDR2 are GTSNPN and SVGIG (reference sequence). Losses at the gene ends were 1 base for V and 6 bases for J; bases not matched to a gene: 8. The CDR3 DNA reads as TGTGCCTGGAGTGGGCGGGGACAGTGGGATGAAAAACTGTTTTTT. This encodes CAWSGRGQWDEKLFF. The full variable domain, rest sourced from reference TRBV30 and TRBJ1-4, is SQTIHQWPATLVQPVGSPLSLECTVEGTSNPNLYWYRQAAGRGLQLLFYSVGIGQISSEVPQNLSASRPQDRQFILSSKKLLLSDSGFYLCAWSGRGQWDEKLFFGSGTQLSVL.

The chain carries TRBV5-1 and TRBJ2-5, with TRBD2 matching 10 bases. V lost 4 bases, J lost 5 bases, and 11 bases stayed unmatched. Germline CDR1 and CDR2: SGHRS and YFSETQ. CDR3 length equals 16 residues. CDR3 protein: CASSPGASGRAETQYF. The CDR3 DNA follows: TGCGCCAGCAGCCCGGGGGCTAGCGGGAGAGCTGAGACCCAGTACTTC.

This clone was counted only a few times. The J gene is TRBJ2-7, the V gene TRBV7-3, with 11 nucleotides matching TRBD2. From germline, CDR1 is SGHTA and CDR2 FQGTGA. The CDR3 totals 13 residues. With V trimmed by 5 bases and J by 6 bases, 3 bases remained unmatched. CDR3 protein: CASSRLAGTEQYF. For the CDR3, the DNA is TGTGCCAGCAGCAGACTAGCGGGAACCGAGCAGTACTTC.